This is a list of T cell receptor beta chains from one sample in a study of blood T cell repertoires in COVID-19. Method: immunoSEQ multiplex PCR; TCRdb's copy keeps in-frame clones and lacks some. The sample holds roughly 77,000 clones, 80% to 90% seen once. Material for sequencing was peripheral blood. The receptors here all came from an elderly woman with active COVID-19. The CDR3 runs from the conserved cysteine through the conserved F or W. A D gene is named only where the DNA matches it firmly. Clone size is shown for a subset of rows, as once, few, many or a class of expanded clone.

>TRBD2|once|TRBJ2-3|TRBV7-3
CASSSTAGLAGLGDTQYF
TGTGCCAGCAGCTCCACGGCGGGACTAGCGGGACTAGGGGATACGCAGTATTTT
>TRBD2|NA|TRBJ2-4|TRBV7-2
CASGPGLAVKNIQYF
TGTGCCAGCGGCCCGGGACTAGCGGTCAAAAACATTCAGTACTTC
>NA|NA|TRBJ2-5|TRBV5-4
CASSRDPRETQYF
TGTGCCAGCAGCCGGGATCCACGAGAGACCCAGTACTTC
>TRBD1|NA|TRBJ1-4|TRBV5-4
CASSARDRDEKLFF
TGTGCCAGCAGCGCCCGGGACAGGGATGAAAAACTGTTTTTT
>NA|once|TRBJ2-1|TRBV12-3/TRBV12-4
CASSSGGYEQFF
TGTGCCAGCAGTTCTGGAGGGTATGAGCAGTTCTTC
>NA|NA|TRBJ1-5|TRBV19
CASRPGNQPQHF
TGTGCCAGTAGACCGGGCAATCAGCCCCAGCATTTT
>NA|medium-sized|TRBJ2-1|TRBV5-4
CASSSSTGTFSYNEQFF
TGTGCCAGCAGCTCCAGTACAGGGACCTTCTCCTACAATGAGCAGTTCTTC
>TRBD2|NA|TRBJ2-1|TRBV5-6
CASSSRLAGVAYNEQFF
TGTGCCAGCAGTTCCCGACTAGCGGGAGTGGCCTACAATGAGCAGTTCTTC
>TRBD2|NA|TRBJ2-7|TRBV11-2
CASSLGLANYEQYF
TGTGCCAGCAGCTTAGGACTAGCGAACTACGAGCAGTACTTC
>TRBD2|NA|TRBJ2-1|TRBV5-1
CASRPGGTSGSNEQFF
TGCGCCAGCAGGCCCGGAGGGACTAGCGGGTCTAATGAGCAGTTCTTC
>NA|once|TRBJ1-1|TRBV2
CASSKDSEAFF
TGTGCCAGCAGTAAGGACAGTGAAGCTTTCTTT
>NA|NA|TRBJ1-6|TRBV19
CASSNARRGNSPLHF
TGTGCCAGTTCTAACGCTAGACGGGGTAATTCACCCCTCCACTTT
>NA|NA|TRBJ2-7|TRBV28
CASSLWAGASYEQYF
TGTGCCAGCAGTTTATGGGCAGGGGCATCCTACGAGCAGTACTTC
>NA|NA|TRBJ2-7|TRBV19
CASSSLLGLTYEQYF
TGTGCCAGTAGTAGCCTTTTGGGACTCACTTACGAGCAGTACTTC
>TRBD1|NA|TRBJ2-1|TRBV7-3
CASSLKQGSYNEQFF
TGTGCCAGCAGCTTAAAACAGGGGTCCTACAATGAGCAGTTCTTC
>TRBD1|NA|TRBJ1-1|TRBV3-1/TRBV3-2
CASSHGQGAAEAFF
TGTGCCAGCAGCCATGGACAGGGGGCAGCTGAAGCTTTCTTT
>NA|NA|TRBJ2-1|TRBV7-2
CASSLEGGGNYNEQFF
TGTGCCAGCAGCTTAGAAGGGGGAGGGAACTACAATGAGCAGTTCTTC
>TRBD1|NA|TRBJ2-7|TRBV28
CATGTGVIEQYF
TGTGCCACTGGGACAGGGGTGATCGAGCAGTACTTC